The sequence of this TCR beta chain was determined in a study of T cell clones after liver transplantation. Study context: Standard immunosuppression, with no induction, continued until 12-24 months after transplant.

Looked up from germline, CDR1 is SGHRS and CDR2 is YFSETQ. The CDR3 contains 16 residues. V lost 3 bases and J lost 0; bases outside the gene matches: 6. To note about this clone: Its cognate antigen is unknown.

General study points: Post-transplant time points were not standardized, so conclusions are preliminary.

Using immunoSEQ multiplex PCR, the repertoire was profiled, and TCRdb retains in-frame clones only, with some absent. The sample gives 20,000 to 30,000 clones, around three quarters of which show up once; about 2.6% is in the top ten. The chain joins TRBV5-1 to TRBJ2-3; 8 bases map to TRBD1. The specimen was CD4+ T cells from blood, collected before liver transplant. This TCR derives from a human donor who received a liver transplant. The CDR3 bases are TGCGCCAGCAGCTCCTACGGGACAGGAAGCACAGATACGCAGTATTTT. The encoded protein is CASSSYGTGSTDTQYF.